Following are 15 T cell receptor beta chains from one sample sequenced in a study of cytomegalovirus exposure and HLA in healthy donors. TCRdb's copy holds only in-frame clones and misses some; the assay was immunoSEQ multiplex PCR. Among about 71,000 clones listed, approximately 93% were seen once. Sequenced material: PBMCs. Receptors were obtained from a young man in good health and CMV-seropositive.

This chain uses TRBV10-3 with TRBJ2-1; D perhaps matches TRBD2 (6 bases). Germline lookup yields CDR1 ENHRY and CDR2 SYGVKD. V was clipped by 7 bases and J by 6 bases, with 16 bases between them. The CDR3 length is 14 residues. The CDR3, as DNA: TGTGCCATCACGAAAGCTAGCGCTTCCAATGAGCAGTTCTTC. It is translated as CAITKASASNEQFF.

This sequence joins TRBV19 and TRBJ1-5, with 7 bases that match TRBD1. The V gene end was trimmed by 5 bases and the J gene end by 7 bases; junction bases not matched to a gene: 14. This CDR3 spans 16 amino acids. Per germline, CDR1 LNHDA and CDR2 SQIVND (reference sequence). CDR3 protein: CASSPRDSIIRQPQHF. CDR3 nucleotide sequence: TGTGCCAGTAGTCCACGGGACAGTATTATCCGCCAGCCCCAGCATTTT.

This chain uses TRBV9 with TRBJ1-1; 9 nucleotides align to TRBD1. The junction had 2 bases not matched to a gene; V was cut back by 3 bases and J by 5 bases. The CDR3 runs 13 residues. CDR1 is SGDLS, CDR2 YYNGEE, per germline. CDR3 bases: TGTGCCAGCAGCGACAGGGGGCGAACTGAAGCTTTCTTT. Its translation is CASSDRGRTEAFF.

CDR3 in DNA: TGTGCCAGTAGCCAACAGGGGACAAGCTCCTACGAGCAGTACTTC. Translating gives CASSQQGTSSYEQYF. The J gene is TRBJ2-7, the V gene TRBV19; 7 bases agree with TRBD1. This CDR3 is 15 amino acids long. V trimming: 6 bases; J trimming: 0 bases; junction bases outside the gene matches: 8. Per germline, CDR1 LNHDA and CDR2 SQIVND (reference sequence).

The CDR3 reads CASSSAPGLVSETQYF. DNA of the CDR3: TGTGCCAGCAGTTCGGCCCCGGGACTAGTCTCAGAGACCCAGTACTTC. The rearrangement uses TRBV28 and TRBJ2-5, with 8 bases fitting TRBD2. Germline assignment: CDR1 MDHEN and CDR2 SYDVKM. Germline trimming cut 4 bases from V and 4 bases from J; bases unmatched to any gene: 11. There are 16 residues in the CDR3.

The table lists this clone with a few counts. CDR3 in DNA: TGTGCCAGCAGAGTGAGGGTAGAGCATGAGGAGCTGTTTTTT. Encoded protein: CASRVRVEHEELFF. The V and J genes are TRBV2 and TRBJ2-2, with a weak D call TRBD2 (5 bases). The V gene lost 6 bases and the J gene lost 10 bases, with 18 bases spanning the gap. The CDR3 totals 14 residues. Germline V gene sequence: CDR1 SNHLY, CDR2 FYNNEI.

V and J are TRBV7-2 and TRBJ1-2, with a weak D call TRBD1 (5 bases). This CDR3 has 17 amino acids. With 0 bases removed from V and 0 bases from J, the gap between germline ends came to 14 bases. From germline, CDR1 is SGHTA and CDR2 FQGNSA. The CDR3 spells CASSLASPGLANYGYTF. Written as DNA, the CDR3 is TGTGCCAGCAGCTTAGCTTCGCCAGGGTTAGCTAACTATGGCTACACCTTC. The entire variable domain, with the rest obtained from reference TRBV7-2 and TRBJ1-2, is as follows: GAGVSQSPSNKVTEKGKDVELRCDPISGHTALYWYRQSLGQGLEFLIYFQGNSAPDKSGLPSDRFSAERTGGSVSTLTIQRTQQEDSAVYLCASSLASPGLANYGYTFGSGTRLTVV.

This chain links TRBV19 with TRBJ2-2, with 14 positions matching TRBD2. Trimming at V came to 1 base and at J to 6 bases, leaving 10 bases not matched to a gene. This CDR3 has 19 residues. Germline V gene sequence: CDR1 LNHDA, CDR2 SQIVND (reference sequence). In DNA form, the CDR3 reads TGTGCCAGTAGTATAGGTACGGGACTAGCGGGAGCATTGGCCGGGGAGCTGTTTTTT. It specifies CASSIGTGLAGALAGELFF.

The V gene is TRBV21-1, the J gene TRBJ1-4; TRBD1 is taken as the D call from the table, unchecked against the DNA. TRBV21-1 is an annotated pseudogene. The CDR3 contains 16 residues. Written as DNA, the CDR3 is TGTGCCAGCAGCAGAGACAGGGGGCAATTTAATGAAAAACTGTTTTTT. Translation gives CASSRDRGQFNEKLFF.

The CDR3 nucleotides are TGTGCCAGCAGCTTAGATCGAGGGGGCGCACGGAAGATCGGGGCGAGTTCTGAAGCTTTCTTT. This sequence encodes CASSLDRGGARKIGASSEAFF. V gene TRBV7-8 combines with J gene TRBJ1-1; 7 bases line up with TRBD1. This CDR3 has 21 amino acids. The ends lost 1 base at V and 6 bases at J; junction bases unmatched: 26. Germline V gene lookup returns CDR1 SGHVS and CDR2 FQNEAQ.

The rearrangement joins TRBV2 to TRBJ1-4; 9 bases align to TRBD1. The trim removed 5 bases at V and 5 bases at J, leaving 6 bases unmatched. Germline-derived CDR1 and CDR2 are SNHLY and FYNNEI. This CDR3 comprises 15 residues. CDR3 bases: TGTGCCAGCAGTCTTGGGACAGGGATGAATGAAAAACTGTTTTTT. It codes for CASSLGTGMNEKLFF.

This chain joins TRBV6-1 and TRBJ2-3, with a possible D match to TRBD2 (5 bases). V lost 4 bases, J lost 0 bases, and 11 bases lay in between. This CDR3 has 15 amino acids. CDR1 is MNHNS and CDR2 is SASEGT in the germline V gene. In DNA, the CDR3 is TGTGCCAGCAGTGTATTGCGGGTCAGCACAGATACGCAGTATTTT. It encodes CASSVLRVSTDTQYF.

J is TRBJ1-2 and V is TRBV5-6; D is perhaps TRBD1 (5 bases). The CDR3 covers 13 residues. V was shortened by 7 bases and J by 4 bases, with 14 bases between the two germline ends. Germline V CDR1 and CDR2: SGHDT, YYEEEE. CDR3: CASYRDSPYGYTF. CDR3 sequence (DNA): TGTGCCAGCTACCGGGACTCACCCTATGGCTACACCTTC.

This clone was picked up one time. The chain is built from TRBV15 and TRBJ1-5; D call uncertain. Germline V gene sequence: CDR1 LNHNV, CDR2 YYDKDF (reference sequence). The CDR3 totals 15 residues. The germline V and J ends were trimmed by 0 bases and 0 bases, with 6 bases remaining between them. In DNA, the CDR3 is TGTGCCACCAGCAGAGATCCCAATAGCAATCAGCCCCAGCATTTT. It specifies CATSRDPNSNQPQHF.

DNA of the CDR3: TGTGCCAGCAGCTTAGATCGGGGGACCCAGTACTTC. Translating gives CASSLDRGTQYF. V gene TRBV7-9 combines with J gene TRBJ2-5; tentative D call: TRBD2 (5 bases). Germline V gene data show CDR1 as SEHNR and CDR2 as FQNEAQ (reference sequence). V was trimmed by 1 base and J by 7 bases, leaving 7 bases between them. CDR3 length: 12 residues.